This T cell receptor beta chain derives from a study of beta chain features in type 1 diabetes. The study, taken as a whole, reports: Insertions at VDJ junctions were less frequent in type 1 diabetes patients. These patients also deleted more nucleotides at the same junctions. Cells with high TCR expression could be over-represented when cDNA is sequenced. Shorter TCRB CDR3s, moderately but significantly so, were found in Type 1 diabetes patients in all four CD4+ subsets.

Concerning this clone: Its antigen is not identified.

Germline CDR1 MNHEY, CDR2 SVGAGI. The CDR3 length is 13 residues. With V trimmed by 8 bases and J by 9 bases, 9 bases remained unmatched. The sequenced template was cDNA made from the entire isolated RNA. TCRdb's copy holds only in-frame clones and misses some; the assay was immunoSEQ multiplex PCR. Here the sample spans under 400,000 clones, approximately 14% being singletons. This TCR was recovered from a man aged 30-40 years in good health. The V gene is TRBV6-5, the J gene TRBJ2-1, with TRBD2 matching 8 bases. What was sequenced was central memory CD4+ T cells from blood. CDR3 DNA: TGTGCCAGCCATCTGACGGGAGGGAGTGAGCAGTTCTTC. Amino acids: CASHLTGGSEQFF.